This TCR beta chain is drawn from a study of vaccination effects on CD4 cells after COVID-19. Only in-frame clones appear in the TCRdb table, and some are missing; sequencing was by immunoSEQ multiplex PCR. The table records fewer than 25,000 clones, around 70% of them present only once. Ahead of sequencing, the ViraFEST assay grew antigen-specific CD4+ T cells using viral peptide pools. Culture proceeded for approximately nine days, and CD4+ T cells were then isolated. Either the mRNA-1273 or the BNT162b2 vaccine was given to participants as two doses. Trimming took 5 bases from V and 4 from J, leaving 15 bases between them. Germline V CDR1 and CDR2: MNHEY, SVGAGI. CDR3 length equals 15 residues. Note on this clone: Antigen unknown.

The rearrangement uses TRBV6-5 and TRBJ1-5, with D tentatively TRBD1 (5 bases). This material consisted of CD4+ T cells from PBMCs cultured with HCoV-NL63 spike peptides, taken after COVID-19 vaccination. The sequence was obtained from a human donor who received a COVID-19 vaccine. The CDR3: CASSKGLPGNQPQHF. The CDR3 DNA reads as TGTGCCAGCAGTAAGGGGTTGCCGGGGAATCAGCCCCAGCATTTT.